This T cell receptor (beta chain) is from a study of cytomegalovirus exposure and HLA in healthy donors. Separate from the approximately 730-subject first cohort, the approximately 120-subject validation cohort was the one that the donors belonged to. Data came from immunoSEQ multiplex PCR; TCRdb stores just in-frame clones and leaves some out. The sample yields 150,000 or so clones, around four fifths seen once. The CDR3 has 15 residues. V gave up 0 bases and J gave up 4 bases; unmatched junction bases: 4. Per germline, CDR1 LGHNA and CDR2 YSLEER. The clonotype originates from a man aged 30 to 39 in good health and CMV-seropositive. Material for sequencing was PBMCs. This chain links TRBV4-3 with TRBJ2-5; the match to TRBD1 covers 8 bases. The CDR3 bases are TGCGCCAGCAGCCAAGATGGGACAGGTCGAGAGACCCAGTACTTC. This codes for CASSQDGTGRETQYF.